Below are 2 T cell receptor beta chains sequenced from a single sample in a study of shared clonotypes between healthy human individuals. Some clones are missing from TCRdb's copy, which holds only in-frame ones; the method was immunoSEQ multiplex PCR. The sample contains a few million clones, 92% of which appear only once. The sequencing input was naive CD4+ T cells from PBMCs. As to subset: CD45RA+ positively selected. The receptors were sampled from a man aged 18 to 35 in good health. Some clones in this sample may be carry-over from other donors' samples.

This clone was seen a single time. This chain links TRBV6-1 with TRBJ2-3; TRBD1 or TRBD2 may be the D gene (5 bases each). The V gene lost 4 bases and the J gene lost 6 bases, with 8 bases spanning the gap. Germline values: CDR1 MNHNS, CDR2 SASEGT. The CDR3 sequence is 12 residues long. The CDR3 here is CASSGDDDTQYF. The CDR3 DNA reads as TGTGCCAGCAGTGGGGACGATGATACGCAGTATTTT.

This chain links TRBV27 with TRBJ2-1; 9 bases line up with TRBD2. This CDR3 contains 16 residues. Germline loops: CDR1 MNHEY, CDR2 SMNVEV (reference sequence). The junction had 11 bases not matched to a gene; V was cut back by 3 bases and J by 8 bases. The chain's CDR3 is CASSFARSSGTHEQFF. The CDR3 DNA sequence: TGTGCCAGCAGTTTCGCGCGGTCTAGCGGGACGCATGAGCAGTTCTTC.